Below, 23 T cell receptor beta chains from the same sample are listed, as sequenced in a study of T cell responses to AZD1222 COVID-19 vaccine. Profiled with immunoSEQ multiplex PCR; TCRdb holds only in-frame clones, not every one. The sample lists 90,000 to 110,000 clones; about 88% were seen once. The material sequenced was peripheral blood, taken on day 0 of AZD1222 vaccination. These receptors were collected from an adult in good health.

The chain uses TRBV6-5 and TRBJ2-1; D ambiguous. Trimming pared 7 bases from V and 2 bases from J, leaving 15 bases between. Germline-derived CDR1 and CDR2 are MNHEY and SVGAGI. The CDR3 covers 15 residues. The CDR3 DNA sequence: TGTGCCAGCAACCCGACCTTACGGACCTACAATGAGCAGTTCTTC. The encoded protein is CASNPTLRTYNEQFF.

This clone was counted once. The chain has TRBV5-4 and TRBJ2-1; 8 nucleotides match TRBD2. CDR3 size: 14 residues. The V and J ends lost 4 bases and 6 bases, in that order; junction bases with no gene match: 6. CDR1 and CDR2 (germline): SGHNT, YYREEE (reference sequence). Written as DNA, the CDR3 is TGTGCCAGCAGCGACGGGACTAGTATCAATGAGCAGTTCTTC. As protein: CASSDGTSINEQFF.

V and J are TRBV5-1 and TRBJ2-1; 8 bases map to TRBD1. V lost 7 bases to trimming and J lost 7 bases; unmatched junction nucleotides: 10. This CDR3 has 14 amino acids. Germline V lookup: CDR1 SGHRS, CDR2 YFSETQ. The CDR3 spells CASGTGPQQNEQFF. Written as DNA, the CDR3 is TGCGCCAGCGGGACAGGCCCACAGCAAAATGAGCAGTTCTTC.

The chain combines TRBV28 with TRBJ1-1; D remains unclear. This CDR3 comprises 14 residues. V was pared by 3 bases and J by 1 base, with 9 bases between. CDR1 and CDR2 (germline): MDHEN, SYDVKM. Here the CDR3 DNA reads TGTGCCAGCAGTTTCATACAGCGGAACACTGAAGCTTTCTTT. It encodes CASSFIQRNTEAFF. Together with reference TRBV28 and TRBJ1-1, the CDR3 gives the full variable domain: DVKVTQSSRYLVKRTGEKVFLECVQDMDHENMFWYRQDPGLGLRLIYFSYDVKMKEKGDIPEGYSVSREKKERFSLILESASTNQTSMYLCASSFIQRNTEAFFGQGTRLTVV.

This clone came up once. The rearrangement links TRBV9 to TRBJ2-1, with D possibly TRBD2 on 6 matching bases. The CDR3 spans 15 residues. Germline loops: CDR1 SGDLS, CDR2 YYNGEE. Trimming left V 0 bases short and J 3 bases short, with 10 bases between. DNA of the CDR3: TGTGCCAGCAGCGTAGGGGGGGTCCACTACAATGAGCAGTTCTTC. Its translation is CASSVGGVHYNEQFF. The variable domain in full, completed from reference TRBV9 and TRBJ2-1, reads DSGVTQTPKHLITATGQRVTLRCSPRSGDLSVYWYQQSLDQGLQFLIQYYNGEERAKGNILERFSAQQFPDLHSELNLSSLELGDSALYFCASSVGGVHYNEQFFGPGTRLTVL.

V and J are TRBV28 and TRBJ1-1; D is unresolved. Trimming took off 6 bases at V and 1 base at J, with 6 bases between the two ends. CDR3 length: 12 residues. Looked up from germline, CDR1 is MDHEN and CDR2 is SYDVKM. The CDR3 DNA follows: TGTGCCAGCAGAACCACGAACACTGAAGCTTTCTTT. Translating it yields CASRTTNTEAFF.

This clone was recorded only once. The same CDR3 arises from other DNA sequences in this sample as well. V is TRBV12-3 or TRBV12-4 and J is TRBJ1-1; D unclear. The V end lost 3 bases, the J end lost 4 bases, and 6 bases lay between the germline ends. This CDR3 is built from 12 residues. CDR3 loop: CASSLTGTEAFF. The DNA of the CDR3 is TGTGCCAGCAGTTTGACGGGCACTGAAGCTTTCTTT.

The genes are TRBV6-5 and TRBJ1-1; no clear D. CDR3 length: 12 residues. Trimming removed 8 bases from V and 5 bases from J, with 12 bases in between. Per germline, CDR1 MNHEY and CDR2 SVGAGI. The DNA of the CDR3 is TGTGCCAGCCACCGGGTGGGTACTGAAGCTTTCTTT. It is translated as CASHRVGTEAFF.

The chain combines TRBV2 with TRBJ2-1; the match to TRBD2 covers 9 bases. Germline values: CDR1 SNHLY, CDR2 FYNNEI. The CDR3 runs to 13 residues. The CDR3 sequence: CGGAGGPLDEQFF. CDR3 nucleotides: TGTGGAGGAGCGGGAGGCCCCCTGGATGAGCAGTTCTTC.

The V call is TRBV5-4, the J call TRBJ1-1; no firm D call. Trimming stripped 0 bases from V and 0 bases from J, with 9 bases between. Germline assignment: CDR1 SGHNT and CDR2 YYREEE (reference sequence). This CDR3 region has 15 residues. CDR3 residues: CASSLAGALNTEAFF. In DNA, the CDR3 is TGTGCCAGCAGCTTGGCTGGCGCACTGAACACTGAAGCTTTCTTT. The whole variable domain, filled in from reference TRBV5-4 and TRBJ1-1, reads ETGVTQSPTHLIKTRGQQVTLRCSSQSGHNTVSWYQQALGQGPQFIFQYYREEENGRGNFPPRFSGLQFPNYSSELNVNALELDDSALYLCASSLAGALNTEAFFGQGTRLTVV.

The V call is TRBV7-9, the J call TRBJ1-1; no firm D call. V was shortened by 4 bases and J by 0 bases, with 6 bases between the two germline ends. Germline V lookup: CDR1 SEHNR, CDR2 FQNEAQ (reference sequence). CDR3 size: 13 residues. The CDR3 protein is CASSSTVNTEAFF. Written as DNA, the CDR3 is TGTGCCAGCAGCTCCACAGTGAACACTGAAGCTTTCTTT.

V is TRBV29-1 and J is TRBJ1-1; possibly TRBD1 for D (5 bases). The V gene lost 1 base and the J gene lost 5 bases, with 14 bases spanning the gap. The CDR3 covers 14 residues. Germline loops: CDR1 SQVTM, CDR2 ANQGSEA. The CDR3 DNA reads TGCAGCGTTGAAGCGCCAGGTCGGGGGACTGAAGCTTTCTTT. This gives the protein CSVEAPGRGTEAFF.

This chain joins TRBV5-6 and TRBJ2-4, with D possibly TRBD1 on 5 matching bases. V gave up 5 bases and J gave up 8 bases, with 11 bases separating them. CDR1 SGHDT and CDR2 YYEEEE come from the germline V gene. This CDR3 has 12 amino acids. The CDR3 DNA follows: TGTGCCAGCAGGGTCCAAGGGGACATTCAGTACTTC. This gives the protein CASRVQGDIQYF.

The chain employs TRBV6-5 and TRBJ2-3; tentatively, D is TRBD1 (5 bases). This CDR3 contains 16 residues. Germline assignment: CDR1 MNHEY and CDR2 SVGAGI. V was cut by 2 bases and J by 3 bases, with 15 bases left in between. This chain's CDR3 is CASSYAGHRGTDTQYF. For the CDR3, the DNA is TGTGCCAGCAGTTACGCAGGACATCGAGGAACAGATACGCAGTATTTT.

The V and J genes are TRBV29-1 and TRBJ2-5; either TRBD1 or TRBD2 may fit D (5 bases each). This CDR3 has 13 amino acids. The germline gives CDR1 SQVTM, CDR2 ANQGSEA. Trimming took off 7 bases at V and 2 bases at J, with 14 bases between the two ends. CDR3 region: CSAAGAPQETQYF. CDR3 sequence (DNA): TGCAGCGCCGCCGGGGCTCCTCAAGAGACCCAGTACTTC.

The chain recombines TRBV28 with TRBJ1-1; D is unresolved. The CDR3 is 12 residues long. Between the trimmed V and J ends, which lost 7 bases and 1 base, there was a span of 7 bases. Germline CDR1 and CDR2: MDHEN and SYDVKM. DNA for the CDR3: TGTGCCAGCATCCGAGCGAACACTGAAGCTTTCTTT. Its translation: CASIRANTEAFF.

This clone was seen a few times. J is TRBJ1-3 and V is TRBV5-5; D is uncertain. The CDR3 totals 16 residues. Germline values: CDR1 SGHKS, CDR2 YYEKEE (reference sequence). V was clipped by 0 bases and J by 0 bases, with 10 bases between them. The CDR3 loop reads CASSLGWAPSGNTIYF. The CDR3 DNA is TGTGCCAGCAGCTTGGGGTGGGCACCCTCTGGAAACACCATATATTTT. The full variable domain, with the rest looked up from reference TRBV5-5 and TRBJ1-3, is DAGVTQSPTHLIKTRGQQVTLRCSPISGHKSVSWYQQVLGQGPQFIFQYYEKEERGRGNFPDRFSARQFPNYSSELNVNALLLGDSALYLCASSLGWAPSGNTIYFGEGSWLTVV.

The rearrangement links TRBV4-2 to TRBJ1-3; D gene ambiguous. The CDR3 consists of 15 residues. Trimming took off 1 base at V and 0 bases at J, with 7 bases between the two ends. CDR1 and CDR2 from the germline V gene are LGHNA and YNFKEQ. CDR3 nucleotides: TGTGCCAGCAGCCAAGTACGGAGCTCTGGAAACACCATATATTTT. As protein: CASSQVRSSGNTIYF.

The V gene is TRBV28, the J gene TRBJ1-5, with D hard to call. This CDR3 is built from 12 residues. Trimming stripped 6 bases from V and 5 bases from J, with 8 bases between. From germline, CDR1 is MDHEN and CDR2 SYDVKM. For the CDR3, the DNA is TGTGCCAGCAGGGGCACCTATCAGCCCCAGCATTTT. This gives the protein CASRGTYQPQHF.

The rearrangement uses TRBV29-1 and TRBJ1-2, with D unresolved. In germline, CDR1 is SQVTM, CDR2 ANQGSEA. The ends were cut back, 0 bases at V and 4 bases at J, with 9 bases in the middle. CDR3 length: 13 amino acids. Here the CDR3 reads CSVEDTEIYGYTF. For the CDR3, the DNA is TGCAGCGTTGAAGACACAGAGATCTATGGCTACACCTTC.

This chain links TRBV28 with TRBJ2-7; D not certain. Looked up from germline, CDR1 is MDHEN and CDR2 is SYDVKM. The CDR3 is 13 amino acids. V shed 4 bases and J shed 0 bases, with 7 bases lying between them. The CDR3 protein is CASSWSPSYEQYF. The CDR3, as DNA: TGTGCCAGCAGTTGGTCTCCCTCCTACGAGCAGTACTTC.

The table lists this clone with a count of one. V usage is TRBV19 and J usage is TRBJ1-5; D is ambiguous. The CDR3 is 17 residues long. V was shortened by 5 bases and J by 0 bases, with 17 bases between the two germline ends. Germline CDR1 LNHDA, CDR2 SQIVND (reference sequence). The CDR3 here is CASSPYPGTRSNQPQHF. CDR3 DNA: TGTGCCAGTAGTCCCTACCCGGGCACCCGTAGCAATCAGCCCCAGCATTTT.

The chain carries TRBV12-5 and TRBJ2-3; 14 positions agree with TRBD2. The V gene's germline CDR1 is LGHNT and CDR2 FRNRAP. The ends lost 1 base at V and 9 bases at J; junction bases unmatched: 9. This CDR3 contains 17 residues. CDR3 nucleotide sequence: TGTGCTAGTGGTTTGGCGGGGACTAGCGGGGGCCCGGGGACGCAGTATTTT. Amino acids: CASGLAGTSGGPGTQYF.